The T cell receptor (beta chain) described here comes from a study of CXCR3-negative and CXCR3-positive naive CD8 T cells. CDR1 is MDHEN, CDR2 SYDVKM, per germline. The CDR3 sequence is 16 residues long. TRB cDNA was prepared as libraries by UMI-labeled 5' RACE. Following a re-call of the 5' RACE reads, TCRdb has one entry per CDR3 protein and lacks DNA. This table lists 100,000 to 150,000 distinct CDR3 sequences. Study conclusions and caveats: Naive subsets had comparable surface CD5; TCR strength was inferred from TRB CDR3 properties.

Notes on this clonotype: Its antigen remains unidentified.

The chain is built from TRBV28 and TRBJ2-2; TCRdb proposes TRBD1, but this gene call is untestable without DNA. The clonotype was recovered from a human donor in good health. Some clones in this sample may be carry-over from other donors' samples. Sequencing was done on a sample of naive CXCR3- CD8+ T cells from blood. Subset reported: CD45RO-CCR7+CD27+CD95- naive CD8+ T cells lacking CXCR3 (TNR3-). The CDR3 here is CASRKDRGANTGELFF.